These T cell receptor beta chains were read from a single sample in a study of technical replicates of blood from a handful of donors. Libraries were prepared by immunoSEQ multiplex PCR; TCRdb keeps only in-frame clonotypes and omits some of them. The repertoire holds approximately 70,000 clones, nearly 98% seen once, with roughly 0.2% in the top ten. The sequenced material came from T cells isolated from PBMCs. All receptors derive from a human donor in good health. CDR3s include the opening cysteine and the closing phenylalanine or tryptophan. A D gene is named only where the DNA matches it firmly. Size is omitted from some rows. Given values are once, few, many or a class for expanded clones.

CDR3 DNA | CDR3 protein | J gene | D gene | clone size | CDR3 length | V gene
TGCGCCAGCAGCTTAGAGTGGGCCCCGACTAAAGAGACCCAGTACTTC | CASSLEWAPTKETQYF | TRBJ2-5 | . | . | 16 | TRBV5-1
TGTGCCAGCAGCTCTTTGACAGGCTACGAGCAGTACTTC | CASSSLTGYEQYF | TRBJ2-7 | . | . | 13 | TRBV11-2
TGTGCCAGCAGCTCATCCTTAGCGGGGGGGATCACCGGGGAGCTGTTTTTT | CASSSSLAGGITGELFF | TRBJ2-2 | TRBD2 | . | 17 | TRBV5-4
TGCGCCAGCAGCCACAAAGGAGAGGGCAATCAGCCCCAGCATTTT | CASSHKGEGNQPQHF | TRBJ1-5 | . | once | 15 | TRBV5-1
TGTGCCAGCCTCCGGGACATGGGTACAGATACGCAGTATTTT | CASLRDMGTDTQYF | TRBJ2-3 | . | . | 14 | TRBV6-6
TGTGCCAGCAGCGTACAGGGATTTCATGGACTGTTTTTT | CASSVQGFHGLFF | TRBJ1-4 | . | . | 13 | TRBV7-9
TGTGCCATCCAAAGCCGTACTCCAAGAGAGGCCCAGTACTTC | CAIQSRTPREAQYF | TRBJ2-5 | . | . | 14 | TRBV28
TGCGCCAGCAGTGAGTCAGCGGGGGGGGGAGAGACCCAGTACTTC | CASSESAGGGETQYF | TRBJ2-5 | TRBD2 | . | 15 | TRBV10-1
TGTGCCTGGAGCCCTCACGGGGACGAGCAGTACTTC | CAWSPHGDEQYF | TRBJ2-7 | . | . | 12 | TRBV30
TGCGCCAGCAGCTACGGACAGGGGAGTATCTACGAGCAGTACTTC | CASSYGQGSIYEQYF | TRBJ2-7 | TRBD1 | . | 15 | TRBV5-1
TGTGCCAGCAGCCCGGACAGGGAAGAGACCCAGTACTTC | CASSPDREETQYF | TRBJ2-5 | TRBD1 | . | 13 | TRBV13
TGCGCCAGCAGCTATGGTGAGGGGGGGGGCCTGTCGCAGTATTTT | CASSYGEGGGLSQYF | TRBJ2-3 | . | . | 15 | TRBV5-1
TGTGCCAGCAGTGAAACGGGGGGAATATCAGGGCCCCAGCATTTT | CASSETGGISGPQHF | TRBJ1-5 | . | . | 15 | TRBV2
TGTGCCAGCAGTGGCCCTAGGGGGGGGGTGAAGGATGGCTACACCTTC | CASSGPRGGVKDGYTF | TRBJ1-2 | . | . | 16 | TRBV2
TGTGCCAGCGTGGGGGCACCGTACCAAGAGACCCAGTACTTC | CASVGAPYQETQYF | TRBJ2-5 | . | . | 14 | TRBV7-9
TGTGCCAGCAGCCAAGAGACTAGCGGGGGAGATACGCAGTATTTT | CASSQETSGGDTQYF | TRBJ2-3 | TRBD2 | . | 15 | TRBV4-2
TGTGCCTGGAGCACAGGGTTGGACACTGAAGCTTTCTTT | CAWSTGLDTEAFF | TRBJ1-1 | . | . | 13 | TRBV30
TGTGCCAGCAGCCAGGGCCGCGGGGCCCTCACAGATACGCAGTATTTT | CASSQGRGALTDTQYF | TRBJ2-3 | . | . | 16 | TRBV11-2
TGTGCCAGCAGGGAAGGGTCATTGAGGGGGCAAGAGACCCAGTACTTC | CASREGSLRGQETQYF | TRBJ2-5 | . | . | 16 | TRBV5-8
TGCGCCAGCAGCCCCGATGGGGGCAGAGATGAAAAACTGTTTTTT | CASSPDGGRDEKLFF | TRBJ1-4 | . | . | 15 | TRBV5-1
TGTGCCAGCAGCGTAAGCGGGGGCTACGAGCAGTACTTC | CASSVSGGYEQYF | TRBJ2-7 | TRBD2 | . | 13 | TRBV9
TGTGCCAGCAGCTGGAGGGAAGACTCTGGCTACACCTTC | CASSWREDSGYTF | TRBJ1-2 | . | . | 13 | TRBV6-5
TGTGCCAGCAGTTACAAGACTAGCGGGGGGGCAAATGAGCAGTTCTTC | CASSYKTSGGANEQFF | TRBJ2-1 | TRBD2 | . | 16 | TRBV6-5
TGTGCCAGCTCACCACCGCAGGGCATGAACACTGAAGCTTTCTTT | CASSPPQGMNTEAFF | TRBJ1-1 | . | . | 15 | TRBV18